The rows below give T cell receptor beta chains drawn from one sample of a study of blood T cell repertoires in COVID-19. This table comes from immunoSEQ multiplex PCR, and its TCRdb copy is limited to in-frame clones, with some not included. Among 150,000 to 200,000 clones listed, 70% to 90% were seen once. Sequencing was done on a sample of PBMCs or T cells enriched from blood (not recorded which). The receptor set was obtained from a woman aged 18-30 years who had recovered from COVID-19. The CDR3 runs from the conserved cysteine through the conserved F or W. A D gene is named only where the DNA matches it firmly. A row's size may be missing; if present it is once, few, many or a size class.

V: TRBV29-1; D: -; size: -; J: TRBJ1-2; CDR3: CSVVKGDYGYTF; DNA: TGCAGCGTTGTGAAGGGGGACTATGGCTACACCTTC
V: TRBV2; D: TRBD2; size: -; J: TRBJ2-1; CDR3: CASSGGSGRTNEQFF; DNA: TGTGCCAGCAGTGGGGGTAGCGGGAGAACCAATGAGCAGTTCTTC
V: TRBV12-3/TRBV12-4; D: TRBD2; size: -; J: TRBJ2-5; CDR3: CASSASGGALQYF; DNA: TGTGCCAGCAGTGCCTCGGGGGGGGCCCTGCAGTACTTC
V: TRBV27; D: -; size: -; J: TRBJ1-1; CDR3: CASRGGWNTEAFF; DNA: TGTGCCAGCAGAGGGGGTTGGAACACTGAAGCTTTCTTT
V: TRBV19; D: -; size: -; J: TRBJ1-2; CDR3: CASSRQASYGYTF; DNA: TGTGCCAGTAGTAGACAGGCTTCCTATGGCTACACCTTC
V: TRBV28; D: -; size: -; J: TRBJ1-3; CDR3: CASSLGGSSGNTIYF; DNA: TGTGCCAGCAGTTTAGGGGGGAGTTCAGGAAACACCATATATTTT
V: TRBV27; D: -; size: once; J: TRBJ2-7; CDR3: CASSPIGFQSYEQYF; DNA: TGTGCCAGCAGCCCGATCGGGTTCCAATCCTACGAGCAGTACTTC
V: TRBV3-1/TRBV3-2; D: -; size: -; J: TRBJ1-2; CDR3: CASSSRWTECTF; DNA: TGTGCCAGCAGCTCGAGATGGACAGAGTGCACCTTC
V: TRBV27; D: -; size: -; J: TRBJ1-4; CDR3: CASRPWAGLSNEKLFF; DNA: TGTGCCAGCAGACCTTGGGCGGGTTTGAGTAATGAAAAACTGTTTTTT
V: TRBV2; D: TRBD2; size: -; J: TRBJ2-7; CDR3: CASSAGTSVSYEQYF; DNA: TGTGCCAGCAGTGCTGGGACTAGCGTCTCCTACGAGCAGTACTTC
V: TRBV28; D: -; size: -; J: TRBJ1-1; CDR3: CASSPATGNTEAFF; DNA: TGTGCCAGCAGTCCTGCGACAGGGAACACTGAAGCTTTCTTT
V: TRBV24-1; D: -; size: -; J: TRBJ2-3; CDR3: CATSDPPGSRGDTQYF; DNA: TGTGCCACCAGTGATCCCCCGGGGAGCCGGGGAGATACGCAGTATTTT
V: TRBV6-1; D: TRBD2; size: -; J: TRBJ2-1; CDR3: CASSEYSGSHNEQFF; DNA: TGTGCCAGCAGTGAATACAGCGGGAGCCATAATGAGCAGTTCTTC
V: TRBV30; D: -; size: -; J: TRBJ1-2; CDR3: CAWSSNTINYGYTF; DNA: TGTGCCTGGAGTTCTAACACTATTAACTATGGCTACACCTTC
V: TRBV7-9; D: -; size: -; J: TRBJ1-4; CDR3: CASYKLEATNEKLFF; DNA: TGTGCCAGCTACAAGTTAGAGGCAACTAATGAAAAACTGTTTTTT
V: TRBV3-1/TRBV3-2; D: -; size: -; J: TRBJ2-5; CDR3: CASSQAEETQYF; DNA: TGTGCCAGCAGCCAAGCGGAGGAGACCCAGTACTTC
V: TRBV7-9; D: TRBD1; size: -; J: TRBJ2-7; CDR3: CASSLFDRGRGEQYF; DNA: TGTGCCAGCAGCTTATTCGACAGGGGGCGAGGAGAGCAGTACTTC
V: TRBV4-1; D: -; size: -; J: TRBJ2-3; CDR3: CASSQGQTDTQYF; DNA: TGCGCCAGCAGCCAAGGGCAGACAGATACGCAGTATTTT
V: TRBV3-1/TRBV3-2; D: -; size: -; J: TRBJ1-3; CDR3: CASSQGRVIGNTIYF; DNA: TGTGCCAGCAGCCAGGGCAGGGTAATCGGAAACACCATATATTTT
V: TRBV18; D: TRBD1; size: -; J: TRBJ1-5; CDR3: CASSPGQGNQPQHF; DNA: TGTGCCAGCTCACCGGGACAGGGCAATCAGCCCCAGCATTTT
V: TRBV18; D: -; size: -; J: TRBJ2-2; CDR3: CASSPTVTTVTGELFF; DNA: TGTGCCAGCTCACCGACCGTCACTACCGTCACCGGGGAGCTGTTTTTT
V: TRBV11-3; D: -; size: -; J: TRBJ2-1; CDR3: CASSPGARSEQFF; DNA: TGTGCCAGCAGCCCTGGGGCCAGGAGTGAGCAGTTCTTC
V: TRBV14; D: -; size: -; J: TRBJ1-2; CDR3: CASSQVDIRPNF; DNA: TGTGCCAGCAGCCAGGTGGACATCCGACCAAACTTC
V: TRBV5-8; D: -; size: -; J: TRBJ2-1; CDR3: CASSLGQGIENEQFF; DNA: TGTGCCAGCAGCTTGGGGCAGGGAATTGAAAATGAGCAGTTCTTC
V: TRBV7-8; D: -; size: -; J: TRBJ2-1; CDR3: CASSRGLPPIDEQFF; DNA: TGTGCCAGCAGCCGAGGGCTGCCGCCGATCGATGAGCAGTTCTTC
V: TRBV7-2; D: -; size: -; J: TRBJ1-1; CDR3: CASSLDRDSRTEAFF; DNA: TGTGCCAGCAGCTTAGATCGGGACTCTCGCACTGAAGCTTTCTTT
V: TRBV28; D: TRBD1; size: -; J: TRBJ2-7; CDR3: CASRGHRTGPYEQYF; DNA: TGTGCCAGCAGGGGCCACAGGACAGGGCCCTACGAGCAGTACTTC
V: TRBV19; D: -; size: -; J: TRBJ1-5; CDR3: CASNVPGREGNQPQHF; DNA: TGTGCCAGTAACGTCCCAGGCAGGGAGGGCAATCAGCCCCAGCATTTT
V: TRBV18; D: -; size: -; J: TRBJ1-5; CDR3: CAPFRQGSSNQPQHF; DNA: TGTGCCCCGTTTAGGCAGGGCTCAAGCAATCAGCCCCAGCATTTT
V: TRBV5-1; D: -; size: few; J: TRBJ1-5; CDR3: CASSLTPFNQPQHF; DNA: TGCGCCAGCAGCTTAACACCCTTCAATCAGCCCCAGCATTTT
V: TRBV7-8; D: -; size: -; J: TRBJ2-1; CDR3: CASSLTHIAESSYNEQFF; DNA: TGTGCCAGCAGCTTAACCCACATAGCGGAGAGCTCCTACAATGAGCAGTTCTTC
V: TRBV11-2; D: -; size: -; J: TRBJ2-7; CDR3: CASSFDIPFTNDPYEQYF; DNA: TGTGCCAGCAGCTTTGACATCCCTTTCACAAACGACCCCTACGAGCAGTACTTC
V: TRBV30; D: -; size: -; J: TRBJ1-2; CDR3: CAWSQGSLDHRYTF; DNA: TGTGCCTGGAGTCAGGGTTCCCTAGATCATCGCTACACCTTC
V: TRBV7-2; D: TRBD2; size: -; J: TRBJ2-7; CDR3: CASSPSSGVISYEQYF; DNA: TGTGCCAGCAGCCCGAGTAGCGGGGTGATCTCCTACGAGCAGTACTTC
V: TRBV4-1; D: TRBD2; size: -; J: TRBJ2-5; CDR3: CASSQTGLAGETQYF; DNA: TGCGCCAGCAGCCAAACGGGACTAGCGGGGGAGACCCAGTACTTC
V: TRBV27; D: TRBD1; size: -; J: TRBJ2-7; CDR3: CASRGTELYEQYF; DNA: TGTGCCAGCAGAGGGACAGAGCTCTACGAGCAGTACTTC
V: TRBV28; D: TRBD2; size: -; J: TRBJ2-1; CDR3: CASSPRKASGMNEQFF; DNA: TGTGCCAGCAGCCCAAGAAAGGCTAGCGGGATGAATGAGCAGTTCTTC
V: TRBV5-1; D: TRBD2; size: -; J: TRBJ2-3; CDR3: CASSLGGLAVDTQYF; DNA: TGCGCCAGCAGCTTGGGGGGACTAGCAGTAGATACGCAGTATTTT
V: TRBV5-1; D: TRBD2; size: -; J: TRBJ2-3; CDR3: CASSLWGTSGTYTDTQYF; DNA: TGCGCCAGCAGCTTGTGGGGGACTAGCGGGACGTACACAGATACGCAGTATTTT
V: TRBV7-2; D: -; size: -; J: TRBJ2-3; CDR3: CASSRVADTQYF; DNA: TGTGCCAGCAGCCGGGTAGCAGATACGCAGTATTTT
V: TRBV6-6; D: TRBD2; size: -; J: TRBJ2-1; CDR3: CASSYTSSGTGEQFF; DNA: TGTGCCAGCAGTTACACGTCTAGCGGGACTGGTGAGCAGTTCTTC
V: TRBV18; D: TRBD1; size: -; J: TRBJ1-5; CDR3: CASSPGTGNSQPQHF; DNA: TGTGCCAGCTCACCCGGGACAGGGAATAGTCAGCCCCAGCATTTT
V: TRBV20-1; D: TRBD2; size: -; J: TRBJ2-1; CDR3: CSASRSGIANEQFF; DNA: TGCAGTGCTAGTCGTAGCGGGATAGCCAATGAGCAGTTCTTC
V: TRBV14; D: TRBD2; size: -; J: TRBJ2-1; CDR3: CASSLKGLAADEQFF; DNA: TGTGCCAGCAGCCTCAAGGGACTAGCGGCCGATGAGCAGTTCTTC
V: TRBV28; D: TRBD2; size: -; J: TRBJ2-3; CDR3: CASTRGTSGRRGYF; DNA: TGTGCCAGCACCCGGGGGACTAGCGGGAGGCGGGGATATTTT
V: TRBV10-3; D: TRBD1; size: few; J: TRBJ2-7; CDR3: CATGTGDEQYF; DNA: TGTGCCACCGGGACAGGGGACGAGCAGTACTTC
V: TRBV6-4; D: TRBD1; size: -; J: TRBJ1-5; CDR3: CASSVSGQGINQPQHF; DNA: TGTGCCAGCAGTGTATCGGGACAGGGAATCAATCAGCCCCAGCATTTT